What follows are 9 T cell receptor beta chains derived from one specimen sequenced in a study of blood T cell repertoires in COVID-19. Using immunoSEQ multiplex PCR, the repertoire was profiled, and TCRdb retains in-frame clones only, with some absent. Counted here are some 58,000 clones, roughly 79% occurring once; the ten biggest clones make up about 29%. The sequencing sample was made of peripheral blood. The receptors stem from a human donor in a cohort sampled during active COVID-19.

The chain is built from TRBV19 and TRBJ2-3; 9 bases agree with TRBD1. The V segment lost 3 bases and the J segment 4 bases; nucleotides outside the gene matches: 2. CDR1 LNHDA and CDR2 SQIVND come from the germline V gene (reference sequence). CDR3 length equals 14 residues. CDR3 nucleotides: TGTGCCAGTAGTATTAGACAGGGGGCAGATACGCAGTATTTT. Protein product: CASSIRQGADTQYF.

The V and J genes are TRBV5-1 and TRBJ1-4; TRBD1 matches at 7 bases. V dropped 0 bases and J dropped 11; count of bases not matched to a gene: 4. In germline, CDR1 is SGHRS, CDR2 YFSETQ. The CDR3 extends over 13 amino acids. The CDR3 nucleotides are TGCGCCAGCAGCTTGGAGACAGGGTGGAAACTGTTTTTT. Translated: CASSLETGWKLFF.

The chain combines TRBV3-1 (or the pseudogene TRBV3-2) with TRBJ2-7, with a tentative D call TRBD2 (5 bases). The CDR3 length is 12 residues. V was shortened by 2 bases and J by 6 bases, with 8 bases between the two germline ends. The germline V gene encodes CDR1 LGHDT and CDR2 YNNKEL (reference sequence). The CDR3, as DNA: TGTGCCAGCAGCCAACTTCGGGGCGAGCAGTACTTC. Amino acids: CASSQLRGEQYF.

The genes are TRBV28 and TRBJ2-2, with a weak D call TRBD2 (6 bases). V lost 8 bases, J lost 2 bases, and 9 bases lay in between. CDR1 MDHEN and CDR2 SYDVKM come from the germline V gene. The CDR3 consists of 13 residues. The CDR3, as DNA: TGTGCCAGCCTTAGCGGAAACACCGGGGAGCTGTTTTTT. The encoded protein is CASLSGNTGELFF.

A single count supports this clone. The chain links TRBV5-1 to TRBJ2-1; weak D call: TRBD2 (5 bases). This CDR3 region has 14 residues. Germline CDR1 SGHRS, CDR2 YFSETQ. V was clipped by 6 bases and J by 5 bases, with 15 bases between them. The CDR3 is CASKKIASNNEQFF. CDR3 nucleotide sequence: TGCGCCAGCAAGAAGATTGCTAGCAACAATGAGCAGTTCTTC.

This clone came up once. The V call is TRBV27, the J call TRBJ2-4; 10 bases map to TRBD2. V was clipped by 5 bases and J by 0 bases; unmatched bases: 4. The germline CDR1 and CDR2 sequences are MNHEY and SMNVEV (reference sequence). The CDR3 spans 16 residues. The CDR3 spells CASSTAGGLAKNIQYF. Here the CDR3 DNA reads TGTGCCAGCAGTACAGCGGGAGGGCTAGCCAAAAACATTCAGTACTTC.

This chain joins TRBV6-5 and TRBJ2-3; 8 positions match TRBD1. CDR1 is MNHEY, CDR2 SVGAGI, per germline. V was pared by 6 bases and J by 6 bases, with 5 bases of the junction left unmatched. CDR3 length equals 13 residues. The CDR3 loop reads CASSLDRADTQYF. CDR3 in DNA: TGTGCCAGCAGCTTGGACAGGGCGGATACGCAGTATTTT.

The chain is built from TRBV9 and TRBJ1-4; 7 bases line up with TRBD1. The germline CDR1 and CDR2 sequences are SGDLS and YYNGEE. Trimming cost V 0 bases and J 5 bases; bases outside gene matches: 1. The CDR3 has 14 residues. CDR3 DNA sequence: TGTGCCAGCAGCGTAGGACAGGGCAATGAAAAACTGTTTTTT. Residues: CASSVGQGNEKLFF.

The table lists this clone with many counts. This CDR3 is CASSLDGQLGTF. Here the CDR3 DNA reads TGCGCCAGCAGCTTGGATGGGCAGTTGGGCACCTTC. This chain links TRBV5-1 with TRBJ1-2; D call uncertain. V lost 0 bases to trimming and J lost 13 bases, with 13 bases between them. Germline V gene data show CDR1 as SGHRS and CDR2 as YFSETQ. This CDR3 is built from 12 residues. The full variable domain, in which reference TRBV5-1 and TRBJ1-2 provide the parts outside the CDR3, is KAGVTQTPRYLIKTRGQQVTLSCSPISGHRSVSWYQQTPGQGLQFLFEYFSETQRNKGNFPGRFSGRQFSNSRSEMNVSTLELGDSALYLCASSLDGQLGTFGSGTRLTVV.